This T cell receptor beta chain originates from a study of cytomegalovirus exposure and HLA in healthy donors (dated by TCRdb to about 2017). Regarding the complete study: According to an earlier analysis of a few hundred of the donors, 200 million or so T cells yielded over 90 million unique TCR beta sequences and less than 300 Gb of sequence data. An earlier analysis of 500 to 750 of the donors applied high-throughput TCR beta sequencing to assess whether each TCR beta V gene segment acted as functional or pseudogenic. Donor age, sex, ethnicity and CMV serostatus were compiled together with the repertoire data. Across roughly 420 genotyped donors of the cohort, an average of about 250,000 unique TCR beta nucleotide sequences per donor were sequenced, and 15% to 20% of those sequences were non-productive. A separate validation cohort of roughly 110 different subjects was used in addition to the approximately 700-subject first cohort. An early release that covered 640 HLA-typed donors contained 250 to 350 gigabases of sequencing data and 80 million or so unique TCR sequences. Roughly five DR-DQ haplotypes were handled as single units for association and clustering, since linkage in the cohort was strong. A later analysis re-analyzed previously published TCR beta repertoires from 600 to 850 donors and added high-resolution HLA genotyping to study TCR occurrence patterns. A later genetic analysis took genome-wide SNP genotypes for about 55% of the 666 donors and used that subset as a discovery cohort. Rather than drawing on any new phenotypic data, the later analysis identified candidate immune exposures from TCR beta sequences and the way those sequences occurred across donors. The T cell repertoires of 666 subjects were profiled by immunosequencing and related to cytomegalovirus serostatus. HLA typing included class I and class II loci at four-digit resolution. To predict cytomegalovirus infection status, the study combined high-throughput TCR immunosequencing, statistical association of individual TCRs with disease status, and machine learning. The aim of the study was to test whether cataloging public T cell receptors could identify signatures of past pathogen exposure. Typing coverage varied by locus: about 629-640 donors for A, B, C, DRB1 and DQB1; roughly 520 for DQA1; around 610 for DPA1; approximately 450 for DPB1. Every repertoire in the discovery cohort had been generated on one and the same sequencing platform. Among the 398 genotyped donors, approximately 77% belonged to the genetic ancestry cluster associated with self-reported Caucasian donors.

The protocol used for the library was the immunoSEQ multiplex PCR assay. For the multiplex PCR, a mixture combining 60 forward primers for TCR Vbeta segments and 13 reverse primers for TCR Jbeta segments was used. Amplification of the CDR3 region of rearranged TCR beta genes was performed with a multiplex PCR assay on genomic DNA. The amplified TCR beta libraries were sequenced on the Illumina HiSeq System as 87-base-pair reads. The published analysis was carried out like this. Across the roughly 670 repertoires, a later analysis counted some 80 million unique TCR beta chains, around 11 million of which were shared by at least two donors. Raw reads were error-corrected and collapsed into unique sequences with a nearest-neighbor algorithm that merged closely related sequences to remove PCR and sequencing errors. V, D and J gene segments were assigned by aligning CDR3 sequences to IMGT reference sequences. For a sequence to be retained, a match of at least six nucleotides to both a V gene segment and a J gene segment was required. A rearrangement counted as productive if the CDR3 had no stop codons and remained in frame with V and J, and every other rearrangement counted as non-productive. Following IMGT convention, CDR3 was defined as the stretch from the second conserved V-encoded cysteine to the conserved J-encoded phenylalanine. Sequences without an unambiguous match to a single V gene segment were excluded from the earlier analysis of several hundred of the donors. In an earlier analysis of 450 to 700 of the donors, V segments were called functional above 56.7% productive rearrangements and were called segregating when the between-donor standard deviation exceeded 5%. A statistical classification framework was built for diagnosing cytomegalovirus status from the catalog of TCR beta chain sequences. In a later analysis, V and J genes were assigned by comparing TCR nucleotide sequences against IMGT/GENE-DB human TR gene sequences. In a later analysis, CDR3 sequences and most-parsimonious VDJ recombination scenarios were assigned using the TCRdist pipeline. In a later analysis, each TCR beta chain was defined by its CDR3 amino acid sequence together with its V-gene family, and reads lacking a unique V-gene family were excluded. To address suspected cross-contamination and a sequencing artifact, a later analysis removed 592 highly shared, low-generation-probability nucleotide sequences. A later analysis calculated a clonal expansion index for each public chain from normalized within-repertoire ranks of inferred template counts. In a later analysis, generation probabilities were computed with a VDJ recombination model fitted to out-of-frame rearrangements, and the resulting probabilities were checked against IGoR. In a later analysis, hypergeometric tests were used to score TCR-TCR, TCR-HLA and TCR-CMV co-occurrence, with a repertoire-size bias correction applied to TCR pairs. A later analysis estimated false discovery rates by permuting HLA or CMV assignments 20 times. A later analysis grouped co-occurring TCRs with DBSCAN, adding TCRdist sequence similarity when clustering within HLA-allele-positive subsets. Repertoires with fewer than 30,000 or more than 120,000 public chains, plus five repertoires with anomalous nucleotide sharing, were excluded from co-occurrence clustering. TCRdb took over this immuneACCESS table, retaining in-frame rearrangements with V and J assigned. Such tables are incomplete; in checked studies, under half of the missing clones stem from an unresolved V gene, and the remainder is unexplained. D and trimming come from the DNA, and the V and J calls and clone size come from that table. Within this sample are 130,000 to 150,000 clones, with about 78% of them counted one time only. The ten biggest clones cover under 4.5% of the sample.

Broader findings and caveats from the paper: In an earlier analysis of over 550 of the donors, most TCR beta V segments were observed in productive rearrangements about 90% or about 30% of the time, broadly matching IMGT annotations. Linkage disequilibrium might explain the correlated functional status among segregating V segments, but an unknown experimental factor could not be excluded. For the cohort, immune exposure information was limited to CMV serostatus. In both the original and validation cohorts, the classifier was reported to diagnose cytomegalovirus status with high specificity and sensitivity. Across donors, most TCR sequences were observed very rarely, whereas some public TCRs were present in many individuals. A cluster of highly shared sequence variants was judged likely to represent a technical artifact of the sequencing pipeline. A later genetic analysis reported fewer N-insertions in productive TCRs among donors in an Asian-associated ancestry cluster than the roughly 700-donor mean. The study gave a list of 150 to 200 TCR beta chains associated with cytomegalovirus. It was suggested by the authors that the approach could potentially be generalized to other disease states and immunological phenotypes. The presence/absence analyses assumed that sequencing depth was roughly uniform across donors, and that assumption may not be true. At a false discovery rate of 0.05, a later analysis linked approximately 18,000 TCR beta sequences to specific HLA alleles. This cohort had only TCR beta chains sequenced, and the lack of alpha or paired-chain data limited which features could be detected. A further reported finding was that TCR beta sequences accurately predicted the HLA-A and HLA-B alleles for most subjects in the first cohort. In a later genetic analysis, a missense DCLRE1C variant was associated with V-gene and J-gene trimming of TCR beta chains, and the association was replicated in an independent cohort. When HLA alleles, especially DR and DQ, strongly co-occurred, TCR associations were difficult to assign to individual alleles. A later analysis reported that several top co-occurrence clusters appeared linked to parvovirus B19, influenza, CMV and Epstein-Barr virus. A later analysis found that HLA-associated TCR beta chains were more clonally expanded and had lower generation probabilities than equally common non-associated chains. Because HLA typing was missing for some donors at each locus, association tests included only the typed subset. In a later analysis, most CMV-associated TCR beta chains were found to appear HLA-restricted, with HLA associations seemingly driven largely by CMV exposure. Because counts were too low, roughly 17 rarely observed V segments, including chromosome 9 orphons, were left out of the earlier analysis of some 640 of the donors. In vitro tests confirmed that a few of the cytomegalovirus-associated TCR beta chains recognize cytomegalovirus antigens. In a later analysis, TCR association rates were found to vary across HLA loci, with the most associated TCRs seen for DRB1 alleles and the fewest for HLA-C alleles.

The sample holds one count of this clone. Its antigen is unknown. No clone much larger than this one lies a single base away; base qualities are absent. The cohort comprised approximately 700 healthy bone marrow donors. At the time of sampling, every cohort member was nominally healthy, though immune exposures that went unrecorded were likely present. The donor was CMV seronegative and was included in the group of under 450 seronegative cohort members. A peripheral blood sample was provided by each donor, and peripheral blood mononuclear cells were used for TCR beta sequencing. The Qiagen DNeasy Blood Extraction Kit was used to extract genomic DNA from the blood cell samples. The sequence derives from a man between 18 and 35 years old in good health and CMV-seronegative. Sample: PBMCs.

The CDR3: CASTPWGGRNIQYF. Read as DNA, the sequence is TGCGCCAGCACGCCATGGGGGGGAAGGAACATTCAGTACTTC. The chain couples TRBV5-1 to TRBJ2-4; the central 7 bases match TRBD2. The CDR3 has 14 amino acids, counting the end cysteine and phenylalanine. The kept DNA is CDR3 alone, 42 bases in frame from the first base. According to the germline V gene, CDR1 reads SGHRS and CDR2 reads YFSETQ. After removal of 6 bases from V and 7 bases from J, the junction retains 10 bases not matched to a gene.